This TCR beta chain comes out of a study of T cells after yellow fever vaccination. Study results and limitations: Some clonotypes, a small share, were shared between CD4 and CD8 compartments.

This CDR3 comprises 15 residues. Trimming left V 6 bases short and J 2 bases short, with 20 bases between. CDR1 is DFQATT, CDR2 SNEGSKA, per germline (reference sequence). This clonotype was observed many times. Its specificity is unknown. TCRdb reanalysed the 5' RACE reads using MiXCR and keeps one entry per CDR3 protein. The data hold hundreds of thousands of distinct CDR3 sequences, with about 5.2% observed a single time. Sample: CD4+ T cells sorted from PBMCs, taken on the day of the yellow fever booster vaccination. The chain carries TRBV20-1 and TRBJ2-7, with D perhaps matching TRBD2 (6 bases). This TCR was recovered from a young man who received the YFV17D yellow fever vaccine. The DNA for the CDR3 is TGCAGTGCACTCAACCGGGAGCGAGGGGCCTACGAGCAGTACTTC. Its protein is CSALNRERGAYEQYF.